Presented here are 5 T cell receptor beta chains from one specimen sequenced in a study of T cell repertoires in cytomegalovirus infection. TCRdb reanalysed the reads using MiXCR and keeps one entry per CDR3 protein. Found here are about 890,000 distinct CDR3 sequences, around 32% of them singletons; the top ten hold roughly 13%. Their antigens remain unidentified. The material was cultured CD8+ T cells from PBMCs, obtained from culture after CMV antigen stimulation. These receptors all come from a human donor in good health (CMV status not recorded). Some clones in this sample may be carry-over from other donors' samples.

This clonotype came up a few times. The rearrangement links TRBV7-9 to TRBJ2-1, with a weak D call TRBD2 (5 bases). CDR3 length: 10 amino acids. V lost 10 bases, J lost 5 bases, and 6 bases lay in between. CDR1 is SEHNR, CDR2 FQNEAQ, per germline (reference sequence). The DNA of the CDR3 is TGTGCCACGGGGAACAATGAGCAGTTCTTC. This translates into CATGNNEQFF.

This clonotype was observed a few times. J is TRBJ2-1 and V is TRBV27; 8 bases line up with TRBD1. The J segment lost 7 bases and the V segment lost 3 bases, leaving 8 bases of the junction unmatched. The CDR3 runs to 15 residues. Per the germline V gene, CDR1 is MNHEY and CDR2 is SMNVEV (reference sequence). CDR3 DNA: TGTGCCAGCAGTTTCGGCAGGGGGCGTTTGAATGAGCAGTTCTTC. It is translated as CASSFGRGRLNEQFF.

This clonotype was seen ten or more times. The chain is built from TRBV7-2 and TRBJ2-7, with D possibly called TRBD1 or TRBD2 (7 bases each). Between the trimmed V and J ends, which lost 5 bases and 2 bases, there was a span of 16 bases. Germline lookup yields CDR1 SGHTA and CDR2 FQGNSA. This CDR3 has 15 amino acids. The CDR3 DNA sequence: TGTGCCAGCAGCCCGGCAGGGGGGGCGGCCTACGAGCAGTACTTC. Protein: CASSPAGGAAYEQYF.

This clonotype was seen a handful of times. The V and J genes are TRBV6-5 and TRBJ1-1; perhaps TRBD1 as D (6 bases). Germline-derived CDR1 and CDR2 are MNHEY and SVGAGI. The CDR3 length is 14 residues. V lost 7 bases and J lost 1, with 13 bases in between. CDR3 DNA sequence: TGTGCCAGCAACCTTCAGGGGAGGAACACTGAAGCTTTCTTT. Translated, it gives CASNLQGRNTEAFF.

This clonotype was picked up one time. At one end the junction does not follow the germline gene, possibly because of a read error. The chain joins TRBV7-9 to TRBJ1-3, with D possibly being TRBD1 (5 bases). The CDR3 covers 16 residues. CDR1 is SEHNR, CDR2 FQNEAQ, per germline (reference sequence). The CDR3 DNA sequence: TGTGTCAGCAGCTTGTTTACGGGGGGTTCTGGAAACACCATATATTTT. Its translation is CVSSLFTGGSGNTIYF.